A single sample is the source of the 11 T cell receptor beta chains below, sequenced in a study of vaccination and CD4 T cells after COVID-19. The study sequenced cultured CD4+ T cell DNA using the Oncomine TCR Beta short-read assay. TCRdb re-called the PCR reads with MiXCR, one entry per CDR3 protein. The table shows about 4,100 distinct CDR3 sequences, with roughly 20% occurring only once. These receptors lack a known antigen. Documented treatment: approximately 9-day PBMC culture with coronavirus spike peptide pools or control peptides (ViraFEST assay). Sequencing used CD4+ T cells from blood, cultured in vitro. The source of these receptors is a human donor who had recovered from COVID-19.

By sample fraction, this clonotype is medium-sized (0.01 to 0.1%). For the CDR3, the DNA is TGTGCCTGGAGAGGGGAAAATAATTCACCCCTCCACTTT. It specifies CAWRGENNSPLHF. The chain combines TRBV30 with TRBJ1-6, with TRBD1 as a possible D gene (5 bases). V lost 3 bases and J 5 bases, leaving 8 bases between the germline ends. This CDR3 is 13 amino acids long. CDR1 is GTSNPN and CDR2 is SVGIG in the germline V gene (reference sequence).

This clonotype has more than one count but fewer than ten. An end of the junction does not agree with germline; a read error may underlie this. The chain uses TRBV7-6 and TRBJ2-1, with 9 bases fitting TRBD2. Germline-derived CDR1 and CDR2 are SGHVS and FNYEAQ. The CDR3 loop spans 15 amino acids. CDR3 sequence: CASSLAGAAYNEQFF. Written as DNA, the CDR3 is TGTGCCAGCAGTTTAGCGGGGGCCGCCTACAATGAGCAGTTCTTC. Full variable domain (remainder filled in from reference TRBV7-6 and TRBJ2-1): GAGVSQSPRYKVTKRGQDVALRCDPISGHVSLYWYRQALGQGPEFLTYFNYEAQQDKSGLPNDRFSAERPEGSISTLTIQRTEQRDSAMYRCASSLAGAAYNEQFFGPGTRLTVL.

This rearrangement joins TRBV7-9 to TRBJ2-3, with 10 positions matching TRBD2. CDR1 and CDR2 (germline): SEHNR, FQNEAQ (reference sequence). The ends lost 3 bases at V and 3 bases at J; junction bases unmatched: 6. There are 16 residues in the CDR3. This CDR3 reads CASSFPLAGGTDTQYF. In DNA, the CDR3 is TGTGCCAGCAGCTTTCCGTTAGCGGGGGGTACAGATACGCAGTATTTT.

Relative to its sample, this clonotype is medium-sized (0.01 to 0.1%). The gene calls are TRBV18 and TRBJ1-2, with D possibly matching TRBD1 (6 bases). CDR3 length: 14 residues. V lost 3 bases and J 7 bases, leaving 15 bases between the germline ends. Germline V CDR1 and CDR2: KGHSH, LQKENI. CDR3 in amino acids: CASSPDSRRGGYTF. The CDR3 DNA reads TGTGCCAGCTCACCGGACAGCCGGCGGGGTGGCTACACCTTC.

This clonotype is labeled as medium-sized. The chain is built from TRBV18 and TRBJ1-1; 9 bases are a match to TRBD1. The V gene's germline CDR1 is KGHSH and CDR2 LQKENI. J gave up 8 bases and V 5 bases, and 9 bases lay outside the gene matches. The CDR3 runs to 14 residues. In DNA, the CDR3 is TGTGCCAGCTCATCCGGGACAGGGTCGGTGGAAGCTTTCTTT. Translated, it gives CASSSGTGSVEAFF.

This clonotype was picked up a small number of times. The chain has TRBV3-1 and TRBJ1-2; D is perhaps TRBD1 (5 bases). Germline V gene data show CDR1 as LGHDT and CDR2 as YNNKEL (reference sequence). The CDR3 has 14 amino acids. V lost 1 base, J lost 7 bases, and 13 bases lay in between. The CDR3 protein is CASSQVAGDSGYTF. The DNA of the CDR3 is TGTGCCAGCAGCCAAGTGGCGGGGGATAGTGGCTACACCTTC. Full variable domain (missing parts from reference TRBV3-1 and TRBJ1-2): DTAVSQTPKYLVTQMGNDKSIKCEQNLGHDTMYWYKQDSKKFLKIMFSYNNKELIINETVPNRFSPKSPDKAHLNLHINSLELGDSAVYFCASSQVAGDSGYTFGSGTRLTVV.

The chain couples TRBV19 to TRBJ2-7; D gene ambiguous. The CDR3 totals 13 residues. Germline loops: CDR1 LNHDA, CDR2 SQIVND (reference sequence). The V end was cut by 6 bases, the J end by 6 bases, with 15 bases between. The CDR3 bases are TGTGCCAGTAGCCGGACGGAACGCTCCGAGCAGTACTTC. This encodes CASSRTERSEQYF.

This clonotype qualifies as medium-sized (0.01 to 0.1%). The chain joins TRBV27 to TRBJ1-2; no clear D gene. V lost 3 bases to trimming and J lost 0 bases, with 8 bases between them. This CDR3 region has 14 residues. Germline V gene lookup returns CDR1 MNHEY and CDR2 SMNVEV (reference sequence). CDR3 sequence: CASSLAISNYGYTF. The CDR3, as DNA: TGTGCCAGCAGTTTGGCCATTTCTAACTATGGCTACACCTTC.

This clonotype is categorized as medium-sized. V and J are TRBV7-8 and TRBJ2-2; no definite D call. This CDR3 is 15 amino acids long. Germline CDR1 reads SGHVS; CDR2 reads FQNEAQ. Trimming shortened V by 0 bases and J by 2 bases, and 7 bases separated the two germline ends. DNA for the CDR3: TGTGCCAGCAGCTTAGCGGGCCGTAACACCGGGGAGCTGTTTTTT. Translated: CASSLAGRNTGELFF.

Relative to its sample, this clonotype is medium-sized. V gene TRBV2 combines with J gene TRBJ2-2, with D unclear. Per the germline V gene, CDR1 is SNHLY and CDR2 is FYNNEI. CDR3 length equals 14 residues. V lost 10 bases, J lost 4 bases, and 16 bases lay in between. CDR3 sequence reads: CATRLDVTTGELFF. The CDR3 nucleotides are TGTGCCACTCGCTTGGACGTCACCACCGGGGAGCTGTTTTTT.

By share, this clonotype counts as large. The chain carries TRBV30 and TRBJ2-1, with D unclear. This CDR3 region has 12 residues. Trimming removed 5 bases from V and 5 bases from J, with 10 bases in between. Per the germline V gene, CDR1 is GTSNPN and CDR2 is SVGIG (reference sequence). CDR3 region: CAWAPGHNEQFF. The CDR3 DNA sequence: TGTGCCTGGGCACCGGGCCACAATGAGCAGTTCTTC.